The clone carrying this TCR beta chain was found a few times. CDR1 and CDR2 from the germline V gene are SNHLY and FYNNEI. The J segment lost 1 base and the V segment lost 4 bases, leaving 13 bases of the junction unmatched. This CDR3 has 18 residues. This sample was included in a study of response to subunit inactivated influenza vaccine. TCRdb reprocessed the RT-PCR reads with MiXCR, giving one entry per CDR3 protein. The sample carries about 700,000 distinct CDR3 sequences, approximately 15% recorded once. The gene calls are TRBV2 and TRBJ1-1; 9 positions agree with TRBD1. This receptor was taken from a man aged 50 or older who received an inactivated influenza vaccine. The material was PBMCs from blood, obtained 11 to 12 days after vaccination. The CDR3 loop is CASSASPTGGWRNTEAFF. CDR3 in DNA: TGTGCCAGCAGTGCCTCACCTACAGGGGGCTGGAGGAACACTGAAGCTTTCTTT. The complete variable domain, with remaining parts taken from reference TRBV2 and TRBJ1-1, reads EPEVTQTPSHQVTQMGQEVILRCVPISNHLYFYWYRQILGQKVEFLVSFYNNEISEKSEIFDDQFSVERPDGSNFTLKIRSTKLEDSAMYFCASSASPTGGWRNTEAFFGQGTRLTVV.